The TCR beta chain under discussion was sequenced for a study of ipilimumab plus nivolumab after autologous stem cell transplantation. Only in-frame clones appear in the TCRdb table, and some are missing; sequencing was by immunoSEQ multiplex PCR. This sample has around 15,000 clones, with approximately 80% found just once. This CDR3 has 13 residues. The V gene lost 5 bases and the J gene lost 1 base, with 8 bases spanning the gap. Germline V gene data show CDR1 as MNHNY and CDR2 as SVGAGI (reference sequence). This chain connects TRBV6-6 to TRBJ2-5; no clear D. The material sequenced was PBMCs, taken in a trial of ipilimumab plus nivolumab as post-transplant consolidation. The clonotype comes from a male donor with diffuse large B-cell lymphoma. In nucleotides, the CDR3 is TGTGCCAGCAGTCTTCAGATCCAAGAGACCCAGTACTTC. Its translation: CASSLQIQETQYF.